This is a list of T cell receptor beta chains from one sample in a study of cytomegalovirus exposure and HLA in healthy donors. Assay used: immunoSEQ multiplex PCR; TCRdb lists only in-frame clones, some missing. The sample lists just over 150,000 clones; 75% to 80% were seen once. The sample was PBMCs. The receptors here all came from a woman aged 50 to 60 in good health and CMV-seropositive. Each CDR3 is given with its conserved first and last residue. D genes are given only for firm matches. Size tells how often a clone was seen (once, few, many) or the class of an expanded clone, and some rows leave it out.

V: TRBV10-3; size: NA; J: TRBJ1-2; D: NA; length: 13; DNA: TGTGCCATCAGTGAGGGCGGAAACTATGGCTACACCTTC; CDR3: CAISEGGNYGYTF
V: TRBV5-1; size: NA; J: TRBJ1-1; D: NA; length: 14; DNA: TGCGCCAGCAGCTTGTGGCAGGGAAACACTGAAGCTTTCTTT; CDR3: CASSLWQGNTEAFF
V: TRBV5-1; size: NA; J: TRBJ1-4; D: NA; length: 14; DNA: TGCGCCAGCAGCTTGACAGCCTCTAATGAAAAACTGTTTTTT; CDR3: CASSLTASNEKLFF
V: TRBV5-1; size: NA; J: TRBJ2-5; D: NA; length: 14; DNA: TGCGCCAGCAGCCGGTCAGGGGAGCAAGAGACCCAGTACTTC; CDR3: CASSRSGEQETQYF
V: TRBV27; size: NA; J: TRBJ2-3; D: TRBD2; length: 14; DNA: TGTGCCAGCAGTCTCGGACTAGGCACAGATACGCAGTATTTT; CDR3: CASSLGLGTDTQYF
V: TRBV4-1; size: NA; J: TRBJ2-3; D: NA; length: 16; DNA: TGCGCCAGCAGCCAAGTAGGGACACAGGTGACAGATACGCAGTATTTT; CDR3: CASSQVGTQVTDTQYF
V: TRBV6-5; size: few; J: TRBJ1-6; D: TRBD1; length: 14; DNA: TGTGCCAGCAGACTAGACAGGGGGACGGGGACCCTCCACTTT; CDR3: CASRLDRGTGTLHF
V: TRBV7-2; size: NA; J: TRBJ2-5; D: NA; length: 14; DNA: TGTGCCAGCAGCCCCGGGACAACCCAGGAGACCCAGTACTTC; CDR3: CASSPGTTQETQYF
V: TRBV28; size: few; J: TRBJ1-1; D: TRBD1; length: 17; DNA: TGTGCCAGCAGTCTTGGGAGGGACAGGGGGCATGGGACTGAAGCTTTCTTT; CDR3: CASSLGRDRGHGTEAFF
V: TRBV18; size: NA; J: TRBJ1-2; D: NA; length: 11; DNA: TGTGCCAGCTCACGGACGACTAGCTACACCTTC; CDR3: CASSRTTSYTF
V: TRBV29-1; size: NA; J: TRBJ1-2; D: NA; length: 10; DNA: TGCCTTCGTGGAGGAAATGGCTACACCTTC; CDR3: CLRGGNGYTF
V: TRBV7-9; size: NA; J: TRBJ2-1; D: NA; length: 16; DNA: TGTGCCAGCAGCTTAGAAGGGGCCCTCACCTACAATGAGCAGTTCTTC; CDR3: CASSLEGALTYNEQFF
V: TRBV6-6; size: NA; J: TRBJ1-5; D: NA; length: 16; DNA: TGTGCCAGCGGAAGGGTAGGGGCCCCCAGCAATCAGCCCCAGCATTTT; CDR3: CASGRVGAPSNQPQHF
V: TRBV27; size: NA; J: TRBJ1-1; D: TRBD1; length: 14; DNA: TGTGCCAGCAGTTTCGGCACAGGGGCCACTGAAGCTTTCTTT; CDR3: CASSFGTGATEAFF
V: TRBV27; size: NA; J: TRBJ2-7; D: TRBD1; length: 16; DNA: TGTGCCAGCAGTCCCTCCCTGACAGGGGATCTCTACGAGCAGTACTTC; CDR3: CASSPSLTGDLYEQYF
V: TRBV27; size: NA; J: TRBJ2-7; D: NA; length: 12; DNA: TGTGCCAGCAGTTTGGCAGGGTACGAGCAGTACTTC; CDR3: CASSLAGYEQYF
V: TRBV29-1; size: once; J: TRBJ1-2; D: TRBD1; length: 13; DNA: TGCAGCGTTGGCCGAGGGGGCTACTATGGCTACACCTTC; CDR3: CSVGRGGYYGYTF
V: TRBV28; size: once; J: TRBJ1-6; D: TRBD1; length: 14; DNA: TGTGCCAGCAGTCTTAGACAGGGGGATTCACCCCTCCACTTT; CDR3: CASSLRQGDSPLHF
V: TRBV5-1; size: NA; J: TRBJ1-1; D: NA; length: 13; DNA: TGCGCCAGCAGCTTATTAGGGAGCGGTGAAGCTTTCTTT; CDR3: CASSLLGSGEAFF
V: TRBV30; size: once; J: TRBJ2-3; D: NA; length: 15; DNA: TGTGCCTGGAGTGTTGACTGGCAATCCACAGATACGCAGTATTTT; CDR3: CAWSVDWQSTDTQYF
V: TRBV5-6; size: NA; J: TRBJ1-5; D: TRBD1; length: 16; DNA: TGTGCCAGCAGCTCTGCCGGGACAGGGGGGAGTCAGCCCCAGCATTTT; CDR3: CASSSAGTGGSQPQHF
V: TRBV29-1; size: NA; J: TRBJ1-2; D: TRBD1; length: 16; DNA: TGCAGCGTTGAACCCGGCGGGGCAGGGGGCGAATTGGGCTACACCTTC; CDR3: CSVEPGGAGGELGYTF
V: TRBV4-2; size: NA; J: TRBJ2-4; D: NA; length: 14; DNA: TGTGCCAGCAGCCAAGATTTAGGGAGGAACATTCAGTACTTC; CDR3: CASSQDLGRNIQYF
V: TRBV6-5; size: NA; J: TRBJ2-7; D: TRBD2; length: 15; DNA: TGTGCCAGCAGCCGGACTAGCGGGAGATTGGGCGAGCAGTACTTC; CDR3: CASSRTSGRLGEQYF
V: TRBV18; size: NA; J: TRBJ1-1; D: NA; length: 16; DNA: TGTGCCAGCTCACCACCGACTGGGGGCGCGAACACTGAAGCTTTCTTT; CDR3: CASSPPTGGANTEAFF
V: TRBV25-1; size: NA; J: TRBJ1-6; D: TRBD1; length: 14; DNA: TGTGCCAGCAGTGAAGGGACAGGGAATTCACCCCTCCACTTT; CDR3: CASSEGTGNSPLHF
V: TRBV5-4; size: NA; J: TRBJ2-2; D: TRBD1; length: 15; DNA: TGTGCCAGCAGCTCCGACAGGGCCCAGAGCGGGGAGCTGTTTTTT; CDR3: CASSSDRAQSGELFF
V: TRBV29-1; size: NA; J: TRBJ2-1; D: NA; length: 12; DNA: TGCAGCGTCTGGCTAGTCGCCGATGAGCAGTTCTTC; CDR3: CSVWLVADEQFF
V: TRBV29-1; size: NA; J: TRBJ2-5; D: NA; length: 16; DNA: TGCAGCGTTGAAGATCAATCATACAGGGTCCAAGAGACCCAGTACTTC; CDR3: CSVEDQSYRVQETQYF
V: TRBV9; size: NA; J: TRBJ1-4; D: NA; length: 14; DNA: TGTGCCAGCAGCGTAGAAGGGGCGGGGGAAAAACTGTTTTTT; CDR3: CASSVEGAGEKLFF
V: TRBV5-6; size: NA; J: TRBJ1-1; D: TRBD1; length: 19; DNA: TGTGCCAGCAGCCTATATCGGACAGGGGGCGGTTATATGAACACTGAAGCTTTCTTT; CDR3: CASSLYRTGGGYMNTEAFF
V: TRBV5-6; size: NA; J: TRBJ2-5; D: TRBD1; length: 14; DNA: TGTGCCAGCAGCCCTCTCACAGGGGGCGAGACCCAGTACTTC; CDR3: CASSPLTGGETQYF
V: TRBV7-2; size: NA; J: TRBJ1-1; D: TRBD1; length: 15; DNA: TGTGCCAGCAGCTTCTCGACAGGGGTTAACACTGAAGCTTTCTTT; CDR3: CASSFSTGVNTEAFF
V: TRBV6-5; size: few; J: TRBJ1-3; D: TRBD1; length: 14; DNA: TGTGCCAGCAGCCGGACAGGGGCTGGAAACACCATATATTTT; CDR3: CASSRTGAGNTIYF
V: TRBV5-1; size: NA; J: TRBJ2-3; D: NA; length: 16; DNA: TGCGCCAGCAGCCCCAGGGGTGGAAGTAGCACAGATACGCAGTATTTT; CDR3: CASSPRGGSSTDTQYF
V: TRBV28; size: NA; J: TRBJ2-7; D: TRBD1; length: 15; DNA: TGTGCCAGCAGTAACCGGGACAGGGGACCCTACGAGCAGTACTTC; CDR3: CASSNRDRGPYEQYF
V: TRBV30; size: NA; J: TRBJ2-5; D: NA; length: 14; DNA: TGTGCCTGGGACCCGGAAAGGGGGCAGCGGGCCCAGTACTTC; CDR3: CAWDPERGQRAQYF
V: TRBV7-8; size: NA; J: TRBJ2-5; D: NA; length: 15; DNA: TGTGCCAGCAGCAACCGGGTGGGGGGAATGGAGACCCAGTACTTC; CDR3: CASSNRVGGMETQYF
V: TRBV19; size: NA; J: TRBJ2-7; D: TRBD1; length: 14; DNA: TGTGCCAGTAGTGCGGGACAGGGGCTTTACGAGCAGTACTTC; CDR3: CASSAGQGLYEQYF
V: TRBV5-6; size: NA; J: TRBJ2-7; D: NA; length: 14; DNA: TGTGCCAGCAGCATCCAAGGACAGACCTACGAGCAGTACTTC; CDR3: CASSIQGQTYEQYF